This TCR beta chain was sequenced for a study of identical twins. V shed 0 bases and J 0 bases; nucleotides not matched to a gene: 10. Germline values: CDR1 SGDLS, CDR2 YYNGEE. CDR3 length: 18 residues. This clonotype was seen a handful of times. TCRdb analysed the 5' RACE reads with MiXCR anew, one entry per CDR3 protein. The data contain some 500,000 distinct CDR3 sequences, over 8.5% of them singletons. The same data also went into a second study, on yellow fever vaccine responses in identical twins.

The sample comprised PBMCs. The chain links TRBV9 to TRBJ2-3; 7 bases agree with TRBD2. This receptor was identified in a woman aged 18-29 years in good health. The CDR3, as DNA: TGTGCCAGCAGCGTAGTAGGGACTACCGGAATCAGCACAGATACGCAGTATTTT. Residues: CASSVVGTTGISTDTQYF.